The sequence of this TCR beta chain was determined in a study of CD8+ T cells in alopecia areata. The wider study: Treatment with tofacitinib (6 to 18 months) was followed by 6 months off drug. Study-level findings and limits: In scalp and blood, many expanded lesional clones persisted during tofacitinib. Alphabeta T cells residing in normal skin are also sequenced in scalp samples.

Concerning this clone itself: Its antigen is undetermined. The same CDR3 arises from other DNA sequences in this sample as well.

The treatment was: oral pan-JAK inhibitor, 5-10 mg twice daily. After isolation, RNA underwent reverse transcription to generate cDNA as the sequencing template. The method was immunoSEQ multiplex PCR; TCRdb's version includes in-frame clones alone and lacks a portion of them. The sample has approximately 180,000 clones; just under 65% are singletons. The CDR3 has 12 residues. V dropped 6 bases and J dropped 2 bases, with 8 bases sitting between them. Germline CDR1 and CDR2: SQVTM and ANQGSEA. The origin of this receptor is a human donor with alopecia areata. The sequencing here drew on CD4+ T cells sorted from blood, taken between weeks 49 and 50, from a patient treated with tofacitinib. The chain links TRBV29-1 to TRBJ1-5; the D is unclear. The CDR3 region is CSVADGNQPQHF. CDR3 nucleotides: TGCAGCGTCGCCGACGGCAATCAGCCCCAGCATTTT.